This T cell receptor beta chain was captured by sequencing in a study of metastatic and nonmetastatic thyroid tumors. Study-level points and caveats: The reported finding was significantly higher TCR beta diversity in malignant thyroid tumors relative to benign nodules, in blood and tumor.

How the authors handled the data: A classifier for distant metastasis in papillary thyroid cancer was constructed using CDR3 differences observed across clinicopathological groups. MiXCR reprocessed the PCR reads for TCRdb. These V and J calls derive from TCRdb rather than the authors' analysis. The table lists tens of thousands of clones, roughly 15% of them singletons. Germline assignment: CDR1 MNHEY and CDR2 SMNVEV (reference sequence). Trimming took 6 bases from V and 1 from J, leaving 15 bases between them. The CDR3 runs to 15 residues. Only a few counts were recorded for this clone. Its antigen is not identified. Each patient came to thyroid surgery without any prior treatment (of any kind).

This chain joins TRBV27 and TRBJ1-1, with D hard to call. The sequence derives from a female donor with papillary thyroid cancer or a benign thyroid nodule (not recorded which). Some clones in this sample may be carry-over from other donors' samples. Sequenced sample: blood. CDR3 amino acids: CASRPTSPPNTEAFF. DNA for the CDR3: TGTGCCAGCAGGCCAACGAGCCCCCCGAACACTGAAGCTTTCTTT.